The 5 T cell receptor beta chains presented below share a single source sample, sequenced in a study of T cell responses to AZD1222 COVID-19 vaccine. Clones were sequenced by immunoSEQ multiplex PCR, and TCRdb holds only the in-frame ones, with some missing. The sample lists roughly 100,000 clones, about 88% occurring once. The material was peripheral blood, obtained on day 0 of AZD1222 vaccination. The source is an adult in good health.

The CDR3 DNA reads as TGTGCCAGCAGCTCGTCCCTTGCGGGAGGATACAATGAGCAGTTCTTC. Translating it yields CASSSSLAGGYNEQFF. The chain joins TRBV5-4 to TRBJ2-1; 8 bases map to TRBD2. Per the germline V gene, CDR1 is SGHNT and CDR2 is YYREEE (reference sequence). The V segment lost 3 bases and the J segment 4 bases; nucleotides outside the gene matches: 9. The CDR3 is 16 amino acids. Full variable domain (missing parts from reference TRBV5-4 and TRBJ2-1): ETGVTQSPTHLIKTRGQQVTLRCSSQSGHNTVSWYQQALGQGPQFIFQYYREEENGRGNFPPRFSGLQFPNYSSELNVNALELDDSALYLCASSSSLAGGYNEQFFGPGTRLTVL.

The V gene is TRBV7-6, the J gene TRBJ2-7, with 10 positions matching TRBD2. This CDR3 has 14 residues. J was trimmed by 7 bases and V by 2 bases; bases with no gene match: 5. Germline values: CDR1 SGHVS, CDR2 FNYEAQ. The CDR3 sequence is CASSLLAGVGEQYF. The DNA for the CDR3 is TGTGCCAGCAGCTTACTAGCGGGAGTAGGGGAGCAGTACTTC. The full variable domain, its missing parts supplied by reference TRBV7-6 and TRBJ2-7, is GAGVSQSPRYKVTKRGQDVALRCDPISGHVSLYWYRQALGQGPEFLTYFNYEAQQDKSGLPNDRFSAERPEGSISTLTIQRTEQRDSAMYRCASSLLAGVGEQYFGPGTRLTVT.

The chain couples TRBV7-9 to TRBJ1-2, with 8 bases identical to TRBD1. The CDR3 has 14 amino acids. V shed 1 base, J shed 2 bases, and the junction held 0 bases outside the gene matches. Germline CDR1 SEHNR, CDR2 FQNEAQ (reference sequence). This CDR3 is CASSLGQGNYGYTF. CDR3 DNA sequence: TGTGCCAGCAGCTTAGGACAGGGGAACTATGGCTACACCTTC.

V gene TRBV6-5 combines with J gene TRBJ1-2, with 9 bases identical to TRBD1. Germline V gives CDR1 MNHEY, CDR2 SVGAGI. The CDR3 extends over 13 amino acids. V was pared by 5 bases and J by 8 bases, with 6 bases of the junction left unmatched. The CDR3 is CASSKRQGEGYTF. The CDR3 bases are TGTGCCAGCAGTAAGCGACAGGGGGAGGGCTACACCTTC.

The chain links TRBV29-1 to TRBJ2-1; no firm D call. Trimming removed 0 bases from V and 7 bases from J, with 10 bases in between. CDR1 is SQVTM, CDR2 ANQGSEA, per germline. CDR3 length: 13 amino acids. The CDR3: CSVEDPEWNEQFF. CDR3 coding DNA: TGCAGCGTTGAAGACCCCGAGTGGAATGAGCAGTTCTTC.